Ten or more counts support the clone carrying this TCR beta chain. Using RNA transcripts as the source, TCR beta CDR3 regions were amplified. First-round RT-PCR with HTBI primers amplified the TCR CDR3 region. TCRdb ran MiXCR on the multiplex PCR reads and lists one entry per CDR3 protein. This table has approximately 600,000 distinct CDR3 sequences, about 14% appearing once. This entry comes from a study of T cells in Graves' hyperthyroidism and ophthalmopathy. Trimming took 2 bases from V and 4 from J; bases not matched to a gene: 9. The CDR3 contains 16 residues. Germline V CDR1 and CDR2: SGHNT, YENEEA.

This sequence originates from a woman between 18 and 29 years old with Graves' ophthalmopathy. The chain has TRBV11-3 and TRBJ2-5, with 8 positions matching TRBD2. Sequenced input: blood. CDR3 region: CASSLPSGLARETQYF. DNA for the CDR3: TGTGCCAGCAGCTTACCTAGCGGGCTAGCGAGAGAGACCCAGTACTTC. Full variable domain (remainder filled in from reference TRBV11-3 and TRBJ2-5): EAGVVQSPRYKIIEKKQPVAFWCNPISGHNTLYWYLQNLGQGPELLIRYENEEAVDDSQLPKDRFSAERLKGVDSTLKIQPAELGDSAVYLCASSLPSGLARETQYFGPGTRLLVL.